What follows is one TCR beta chain and its context. Its cognate antigen is unknown. This sample is part of a study of cytomegalovirus exposure and HLA in healthy donors. Whole-study context: Membership in the Caucasian-associated ancestry cluster was found for around four fifths of nearly 400 genotyped donors.

The PCR was carried out with 60 Vbeta primers and 13 Jbeta primers. Measured with immunoSEQ multiplex PCR; TCRdb has only the in-frame clones, and not every one. The table lists 200,000 to 250,000 clones, 75% of them singletons. Study-level results: In a later analysis, an Asian-associated ancestry cluster reportedly showed fewer N-insertions than the roughly 730-donor mean. A later analysis linked a missense variant in DCLRE1C to the trimming of TCR beta V and J genes.

Sequencing was carried out using PBMCs. The clonotype comes from a woman aged 25 to 39 in good health and CMV-seronegative.

CDR3 sequence: CASSGTSMETQYF. The CDR3 nucleotides read TGTGCCAGCTCCGGGACTAGTATGGAGACCCAGTACTTC. The chain joins TRBV14 to TRBJ2-5; TRBD2 agrees at 8 bases. The germline gives CDR1 SGHDN, CDR2 FVKESK. There are 13 residues in the CDR3. Trimming cost V 8 bases and J 5 bases; bases outside gene matches: 7.